This T cell receptor (beta chain) was sequenced in a study of CD8 T cells in ankylosing spondylitis. CDR1 DFQATT and CDR2 SNEGSKA come from the germline V gene (reference sequence). CDR3 length equals 14 residues. The V end was cut by 3 bases, the J end by 0 bases, with 11 bases between. A quantitative 5'-RACE method, one with molecular barcodes, was used to make TCR beta libraries. TCRdb processed the 5' RACE reads anew with MiXCR; each CDR3 protein has one entry. The sample shows 470,000 or so distinct CDR3 sequences, approximately 26% of them seen only once. This clonotype was seen only a few times. The antigen is undetermined. Study results and caveats: The authors reported significant enrichment of disease-linked clones in matched ankylosing spondylitis synovial fluid. Ankylosing spondylitis blood appeared to carry a characteristic TCR beta motif of several highly homologous variants.

The receptor was isolated from a male donor with ankylosing spondylitis. The chain is built from TRBV20-1 and TRBJ1-2; D not resolved. Sequenced input: blood, either unsorted or a sorted T cell fraction (not recorded which). CDR3 sequence reads: CSASRASPNYGYTF. CDR3 bases: TGCAGTGCTAGTAGGGCTTCTCCTAACTATGGCTACACCTTC.